Following are 20 T cell receptor beta chains from one sample sequenced in a study of shared clonotypes between healthy human individuals. Profiled with immunoSEQ multiplex PCR; TCRdb holds only in-frame clones, not every one. The table lists about 2.4 million clones, over 85% of them singletons. The specimen sequenced was naive CD4+ T cells from PBMCs. This sample's subset: CD45RA+ positively selected. The receptor source for this set is a man aged 18 to 30 in good health. Some clones in this sample may be carry-over from other donors' samples.

The chain joins TRBV18 to TRBJ2-5; D is unresolved. This CDR3 is 15 amino acids long. Germline-derived CDR1 and CDR2 are KGHSH and LQKENI. Trimming took off 2 bases at V and 1 base at J, with 11 bases between the two ends. CDR3 coding DNA: TGTGCCAGCTCACCATTGTCTGGATCCCAAGAGACCCAGTACTTC. It codes for CASSPLSGSQETQYF.

V and J are TRBV7-2 and TRBJ2-7, with D tentatively TRBD1 (6 bases). The germline gives CDR1 SGHTA, CDR2 FQGNSA. This CDR3 has 18 amino acids. The V gene lost 5 bases and the J gene lost 0 bases, with 23 bases spanning the gap. The CDR3 coding sequence is TGTGCCAGCAGCCGAGGACAGACAGTTCCCCTTCCCTCCTACGAGCAGTACTTC. Protein product: CASSRGQTVPLPSYEQYF. Full variable domain (remainder filled in from reference TRBV7-2 and TRBJ2-7): GAGVSQSPSNKVTEKGKDVELRCDPISGHTALYWYRQSLGQGLEFLIYFQGNSAPDKSGLPSDRFSAERTGGSVSTLTIQRTQQEDSAVYLCASSRGQTVPLPSYEQYFGPGTRLTVT.

For this clone: Other DNA sequences of this sample code for an identical CDR3. The V and J genes are TRBV29-1 and TRBJ2-3; D unresolved. The CDR3 length is 13 residues. V was clipped by 3 bases and J by 2 bases, with 9 bases between them. Germline lookup yields CDR1 SQVTM and CDR2 ANQGSEA. CDR3 DNA sequence: TGCAGCGTTGAGGGCAGGTACACAGATACGCAGTATTTT. This codes for CSVEGRYTDTQYF.

V usage is TRBV6-6 and J usage is TRBJ1-3; TRBD1 might be the D (5 bases). The CDR3 extends over 15 amino acids. Germline V gene lookup returns CDR1 MNHNY and CDR2 SVGAGI (reference sequence). V shed 6 bases and J shed 0 bases, with 12 bases lying between them. CDR3 protein: CASSNTGPSGNTIYF. The CDR3 DNA is TGTGCCAGCAGCAATACAGGTCCCTCTGGAAACACCATATATTTT.

V gene TRBV27 combines with J gene TRBJ2-5; a weak D match, TRBD1 (5 bases). The CDR3 is 14 amino acids. V lost 5 bases and J lost 5, with 15 bases in between. Per the germline V gene, CDR1 is MNHEY and CDR2 is SMNVEV (reference sequence). The CDR3 sequence: CASSPRAAGETQYF. The CDR3 DNA is TGTGCCAGCAGTCCCAGGGCCGCCGGGGAGACCCAGTACTTC.

Only a few counts were recorded for this clone. CDR3 DNA: TGCAGTGCGGAGAAGAACACTGAAGCTTTCTTT. It is translated as CSAEKNTEAFF. The V gene is TRBV20-1, the J gene TRBJ1-1; D gene uncertain. Germline CDR1 reads DFQATT; CDR2 reads SNEGSKA (reference sequence). CDR3 length equals 11 residues. The V and J ends lost 6 bases and 1 base respectively, with 6 bases between them.

The V and J genes are TRBV7-2 and TRBJ1-2; D unclear. Trimming stripped 5 bases from V and 0 bases from J, with 13 bases between. CDR1 and CDR2 from the germline V gene are SGHTA and FQGNSA. This CDR3 is 15 amino acids long. The CDR3 sequence: CASSPGSRSNYGYTF. The CDR3 DNA reads as TGTGCCAGCAGCCCAGGAAGTAGGTCTAACTATGGCTACACCTTC. The variable domain in full, with the rest retrieved from reference TRBV7-2 and TRBJ1-2, is GAGVSQSPSNKVTEKGKDVELRCDPISGHTALYWYRQSLGQGLEFLIYFQGNSAPDKSGLPSDRFSAERTGGSVSTLTIQRTQQEDSAVYLCASSPGSRSNYGYTFGSGTRLTVV.

CDR3 in amino acids: CAIGDRDYGYTF. The CDR3 DNA reads TGTGCCATCGGGGACAGGGACTATGGCTACACCTTC. The chain combines TRBV10-3 with TRBJ1-2, with TRBD1 matching over 9 bases. Germline lookup yields CDR1 ENHRY and CDR2 SYGVKD. The junction had 1 base not matched to a gene; V was cut back by 8 bases and J by 3 bases. This CDR3 is 12 amino acids long.

A remark on this clone: Other nucleotide sequences in the sample specify the same CDR3. This chain links TRBV7-2 with TRBJ1-1; no definite D call. The germline V and J ends were trimmed by 5 bases and 5 bases, with 12 bases remaining between them. The CDR3 spans 13 residues. In germline, CDR1 is SGHTA, CDR2 FQGNSA. For the CDR3, the DNA is TGTGCCAGCAGCCTTGACCGGGGTACTGAAGCTTTCTTT. It encodes CASSLDRGTEAFF. The full variable domain, completed using reference TRBV7-2 and TRBJ1-1, is GAGVSQSPSNKVTEKGKDVELRCDPISGHTALYWYRQSLGQGLEFLIYFQGNSAPDKSGLPSDRFSAERTGGSVSTLTIQRTQQEDSAVYLCASSLDRGTEAFFGQGTRLTVV.

The rearrangement joins TRBV6-5 to TRBJ2-5, with D possibly being TRBD2 (5 bases). Germline CDR1 is MNHEY and CDR2 is SVGAGI. CDR3 size: 14 residues. Trimming cost V 6 bases and J 7 bases, with 18 bases left between them. CDR3 nucleotide sequence: TGTGCCAGCAGCCGAAGTGGGGAGCTCGGGACCCAGTACTTC. Translation gives CASSRSGELGTQYF.

This chain links TRBV7-9 with TRBJ2-1; TRBD2 might be the D (5 bases). The CDR3 loop spans 13 amino acids. Germline values: CDR1 SEHNR, CDR2 FQNEAQ (reference sequence). Trimming pared 0 bases from V and 10 bases from J, leaving 10 bases between. Here the CDR3 reads CASSLAEGSEQFF. CDR3 bases: TGTGCCAGCAGCTTAGCAGAGGGCAGCGAGCAGTTCTTC.

This rearrangement joins TRBV5-1 to TRBJ2-3; a possible D gene is TRBD1 (5 bases). The germline V gene encodes CDR1 SGHRS and CDR2 YFSETQ. Deletions cut 4 bases from V and 4 bases from J, with 16 bases between. CDR3 length equals 15 residues. The CDR3 reads CASSQGAGWPDTQYF. The DNA of the CDR3 is TGCGCCAGCAGCCAGGGCGCAGGTTGGCCAGATACGCAGTATTTT.

V gene TRBV11-2 combines with J gene TRBJ2-7; D perhaps matches TRBD2 (5 bases). The CDR3 has 13 residues. V was pared by 5 bases and J by 5 bases, with 13 bases between. The germline V gene encodes CDR1 SGHAT and CDR2 FQNNGV. CDR3 nucleotide sequence: TGTGCCAGCAGCAAGATCCTAGCAGACGAGCAGTACTTC. Its translation is CASSKILADEQYF.

The CDR3 is CASSTGGRTTQETQYF. CDR3 DNA sequence: TGTGCCAGCAGCACTGGGGGAAGGACCACGCAAGAGACCCAGTACTTC. This chain joins TRBV7-9 and TRBJ2-5, with D possibly being TRBD1 or TRBD2 (5 bases each). V was clipped by 5 bases and J by 2 bases, with 18 bases between them. CDR1 is SEHNR and CDR2 is FQNEAQ in the germline V gene (reference sequence). CDR3 length: 16 residues.

V usage is TRBV6-6 and J usage is TRBJ2-7, with a tentative D call TRBD1 (6 bases). The CDR3 is made up of 14 amino acids. V was clipped by 6 bases and J by 0 bases, with 12 bases between them. Germline loops: CDR1 MNHNY, CDR2 SVGAGI (reference sequence). CDR3 residues: CASSRQATSYEQYF. CDR3 DNA: TGTGCCAGCAGCCGACAGGCAACCTCCTACGAGCAGTACTTC.

CDR3 in DNA: TGTGCCAGCAGCCCTCAGGGAGATACGCAGTATTTT. Its protein product is CASSPQGDTQYF. The gene calls are TRBV13 and TRBJ2-3; TRBD1 is a possible D gene (5 bases). CDR3 length: 12 residues. The ends were cut back, 5 bases at V and 5 bases at J, with 8 bases in the middle. CDR1 and CDR2 from the germline V gene are PRHDT and FYEKMQ (reference sequence).

The rearrangement links TRBV2 to TRBJ2-5, with 9 bases fitting TRBD1. The CDR3 sequence is 13 residues long. Trimming took 6 bases from V and 4 from J; bases not matched to a gene: 3. Germline CDR1 SNHLY, CDR2 FYNNEI. CDR3 coding DNA: TGTGCCAGCAGAAAGACAGGGGGAGAGACCCAGTACTTC. Its protein is CASRKTGGETQYF.

The chain uses TRBV30 and TRBJ2-1; a possible D gene is TRBD2 (6 bases). The CDR3 extends over 14 amino acids. Looked up from germline, CDR1 is GTSNPN and CDR2 is SVGIG (reference sequence). Deletions cut 4 bases from V and 2 bases from J, with 12 bases between. This chain's CDR3 is CAWTGLATYNEQFF. As DNA, the CDR3 is TGTGCCTGGACAGGGCTAGCGACCTACAATGAGCAGTTCTTC.

The chain joins TRBV5-1 to TRBJ2-5; weak D call: TRBD1 (6 bases). V dropped 4 bases and J dropped 3 bases, with 13 bases sitting between them. The CDR3 spans 14 residues. Germline V gene lookup returns CDR1 SGHRS and CDR2 YFSETQ. CDR3 residues: CASSPPGHEETQYF. The CDR3 nucleotides are TGCGCCAGCAGCCCGCCGGGACACGAAGAGACCCAGTACTTC.

The V call is TRBV11-1, the J call TRBJ1-2; tentative D call: TRBD1 (6 bases). Trimming left V 4 bases short and J 3 bases short, with 9 bases between. CDR1 SGHAT and CDR2 FQDESV come from the germline V gene (reference sequence). The CDR3 has 13 amino acids. CDR3 protein: CASSSGTHYGYTF. CDR3 DNA: TGTGCCAGCAGCTCGGGGACACACTATGGCTACACCTTC. Drawing the rest from reference TRBV11-1 and TRBJ1-2, the complete variable domain is EAEVAQSPRYKITEKSQAVAFWCDPISGHATLYWYRQILGQGPELLVQFQDESVVDDSQLPKDRFSAERLKGVDSTLKIQPAELGDSAMYLCASSSGTHYGYTFGSGTRLTVV.